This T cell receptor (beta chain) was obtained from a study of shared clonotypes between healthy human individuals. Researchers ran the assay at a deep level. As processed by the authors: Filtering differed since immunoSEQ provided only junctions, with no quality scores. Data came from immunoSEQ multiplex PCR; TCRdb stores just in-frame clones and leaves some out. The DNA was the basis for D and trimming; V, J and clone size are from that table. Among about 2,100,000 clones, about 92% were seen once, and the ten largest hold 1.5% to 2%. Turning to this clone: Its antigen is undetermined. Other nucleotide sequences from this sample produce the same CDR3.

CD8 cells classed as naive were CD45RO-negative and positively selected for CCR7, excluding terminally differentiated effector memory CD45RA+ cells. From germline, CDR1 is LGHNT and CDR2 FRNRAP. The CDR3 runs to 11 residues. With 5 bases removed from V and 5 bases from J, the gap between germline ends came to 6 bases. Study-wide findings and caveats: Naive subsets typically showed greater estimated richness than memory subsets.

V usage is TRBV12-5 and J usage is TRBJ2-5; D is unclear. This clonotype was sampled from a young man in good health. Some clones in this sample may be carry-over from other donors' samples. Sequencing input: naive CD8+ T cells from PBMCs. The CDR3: CASGLGETQYF. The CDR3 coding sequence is TGTGCTAGTGGTCTCGGGGAGACCCAGTACTTC. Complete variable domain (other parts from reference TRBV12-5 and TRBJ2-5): DARVTQTPRHKVTEMGQEVTMRCQPILGHNTVFWYRQTMMQGLELLAYFRNRAPLDDSGMPKDRFSAEMPDATLATLKIQPSEPRDSAVYFCASGLGETQYFGPGTRLLVL.